The 3 T cell receptor beta chains reported below all come from one sample, sequenced in a study of shared clonotypes between healthy human individuals. Naive CD8 cells lacked CD45RO and underwent positive selection for CCR7, leaving out terminally differentiated effector memory CD45RA+ cells. TCRdb keeps only in-frame clones here, not all; method: immunoSEQ multiplex PCR. The sample holds hundreds of thousands of clones, around 96% seen once. Sequenced input: naive CD8+ T cells sorted from blood. These receptor sequences come from a woman in her twenties or thirties in good health.

The chain uses TRBV6-5 and TRBJ2-1; the D call may be TRBD1 or TRBD2 (5 bases each). V lost 4 bases to trimming and J lost 12 bases, with 25 bases between them. The CDR3 is 16 amino acids. The germline V gene has CDR1 MNHEY and CDR2 SVGAGI. CDR3 sequence reads: CASSLQGIMRGDGQFF. The CDR3, as DNA: TGTGCCAGCAGTTTACAAGGGATTATGAGAGGGGACGGGCAGTTCTTC.

The V gene is TRBV15, the J gene TRBJ2-7, with 11 bases lining up with TRBD2. This CDR3 is 16 amino acids long. Germline V lookup: CDR1 LNHNV, CDR2 YYDKDF (reference sequence). Trimming removed 3 bases from V and 4 bases from J; junction bases left unmatched: 8. As DNA, the CDR3 is TGTGCCACCAGCAGGATGACTAGCGGGACCCATTACGAGCAGTACTTC. Residues: CATSRMTSGTHYEQYF.

The chain joins TRBV5-1 to TRBJ1-1; D gene unclear. Trimming shortened V by 0 bases and J by 6 bases, and 9 bases separated the two germline ends. Germline CDR1 reads SGHRS; CDR2 reads YFSETQ. CDR3 size: 13 residues. CDR3 nucleotide sequence: TGCGCCAGCAGCTTGGGGGATTTCGCTGAAGCTTTCTTT. Translation: CASSLGDFAEAFF.